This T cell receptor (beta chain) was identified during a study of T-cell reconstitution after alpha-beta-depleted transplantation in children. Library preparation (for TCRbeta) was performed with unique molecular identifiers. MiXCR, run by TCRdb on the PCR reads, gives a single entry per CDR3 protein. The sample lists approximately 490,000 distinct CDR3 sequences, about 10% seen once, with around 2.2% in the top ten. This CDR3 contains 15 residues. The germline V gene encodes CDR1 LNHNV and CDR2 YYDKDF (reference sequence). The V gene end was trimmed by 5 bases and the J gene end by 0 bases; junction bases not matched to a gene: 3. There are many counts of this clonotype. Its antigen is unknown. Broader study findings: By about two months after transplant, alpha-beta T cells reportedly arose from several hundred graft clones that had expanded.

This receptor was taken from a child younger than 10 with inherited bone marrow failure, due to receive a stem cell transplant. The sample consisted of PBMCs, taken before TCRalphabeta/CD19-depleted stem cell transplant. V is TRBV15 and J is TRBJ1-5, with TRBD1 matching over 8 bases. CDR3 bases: TGTGCCACCAGCTGGGGACAGGTTAGCAATCAGCCCCAGCATTTT. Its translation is CATSWGQVSNQPQHF.